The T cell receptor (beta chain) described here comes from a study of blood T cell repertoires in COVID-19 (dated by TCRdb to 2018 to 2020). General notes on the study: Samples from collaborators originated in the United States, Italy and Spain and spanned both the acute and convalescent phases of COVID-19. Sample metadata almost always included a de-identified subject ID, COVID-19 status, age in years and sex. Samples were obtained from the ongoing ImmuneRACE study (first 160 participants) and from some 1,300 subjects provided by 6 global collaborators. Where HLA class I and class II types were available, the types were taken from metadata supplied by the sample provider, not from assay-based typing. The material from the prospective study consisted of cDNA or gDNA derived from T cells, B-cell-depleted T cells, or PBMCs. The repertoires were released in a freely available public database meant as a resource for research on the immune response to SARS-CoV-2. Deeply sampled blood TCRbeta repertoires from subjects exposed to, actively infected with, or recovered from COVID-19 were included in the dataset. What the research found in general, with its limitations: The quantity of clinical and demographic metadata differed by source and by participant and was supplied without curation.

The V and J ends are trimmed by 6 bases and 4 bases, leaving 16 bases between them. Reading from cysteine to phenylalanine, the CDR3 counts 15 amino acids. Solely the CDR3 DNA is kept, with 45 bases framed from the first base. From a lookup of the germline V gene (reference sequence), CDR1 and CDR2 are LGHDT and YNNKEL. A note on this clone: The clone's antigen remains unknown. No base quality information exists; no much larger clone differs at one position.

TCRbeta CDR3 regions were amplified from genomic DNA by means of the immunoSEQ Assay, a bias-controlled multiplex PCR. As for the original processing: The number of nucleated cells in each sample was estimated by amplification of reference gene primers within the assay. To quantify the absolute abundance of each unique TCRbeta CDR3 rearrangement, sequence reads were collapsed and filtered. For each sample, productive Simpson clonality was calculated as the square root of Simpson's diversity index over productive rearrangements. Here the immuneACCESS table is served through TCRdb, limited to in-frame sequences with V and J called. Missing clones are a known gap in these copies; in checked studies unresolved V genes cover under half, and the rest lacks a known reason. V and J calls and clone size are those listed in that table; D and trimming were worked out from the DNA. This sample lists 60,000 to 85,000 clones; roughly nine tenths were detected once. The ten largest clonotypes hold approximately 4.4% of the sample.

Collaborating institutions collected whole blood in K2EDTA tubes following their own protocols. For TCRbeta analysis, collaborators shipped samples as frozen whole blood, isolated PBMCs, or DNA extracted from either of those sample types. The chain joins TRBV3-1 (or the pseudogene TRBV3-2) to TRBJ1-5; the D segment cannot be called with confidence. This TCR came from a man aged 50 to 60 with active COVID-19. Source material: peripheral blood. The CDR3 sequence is CASSPTPTGNQPQHF. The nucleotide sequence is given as TGTGCCAGCAGTCCGACACCCACTGGAAATCAGCCCCAGCATTTT.